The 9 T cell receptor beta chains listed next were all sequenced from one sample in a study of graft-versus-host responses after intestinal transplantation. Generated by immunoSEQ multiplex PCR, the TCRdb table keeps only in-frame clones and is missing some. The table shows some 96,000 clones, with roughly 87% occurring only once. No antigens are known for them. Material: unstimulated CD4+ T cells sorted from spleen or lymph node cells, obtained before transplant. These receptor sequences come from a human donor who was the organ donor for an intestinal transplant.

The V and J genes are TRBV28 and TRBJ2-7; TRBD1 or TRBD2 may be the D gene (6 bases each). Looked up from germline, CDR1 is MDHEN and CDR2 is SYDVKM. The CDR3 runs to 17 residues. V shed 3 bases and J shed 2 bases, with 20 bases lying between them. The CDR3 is CASSFLGARGGTYEQYF. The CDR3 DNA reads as TGTGCCAGCAGTTTTCTGGGAGCCAGAGGGGGGACCTACGAGCAGTACTTC.

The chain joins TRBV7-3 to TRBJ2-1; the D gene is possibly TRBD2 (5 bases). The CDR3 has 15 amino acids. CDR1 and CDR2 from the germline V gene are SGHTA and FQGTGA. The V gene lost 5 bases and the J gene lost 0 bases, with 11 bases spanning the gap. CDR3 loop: CASSPGLSSYNEQFF. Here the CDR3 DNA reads TGTGCCAGCAGCCCCGGACTCAGCTCCTACAATGAGCAGTTCTTC.

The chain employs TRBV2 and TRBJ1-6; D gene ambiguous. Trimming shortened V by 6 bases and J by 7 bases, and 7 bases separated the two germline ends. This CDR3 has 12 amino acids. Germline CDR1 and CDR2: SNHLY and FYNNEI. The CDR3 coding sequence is TGTGCCAGCAGCCCAGACAATTCACCCCTCCACTTT. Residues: CASSPDNSPLHF.

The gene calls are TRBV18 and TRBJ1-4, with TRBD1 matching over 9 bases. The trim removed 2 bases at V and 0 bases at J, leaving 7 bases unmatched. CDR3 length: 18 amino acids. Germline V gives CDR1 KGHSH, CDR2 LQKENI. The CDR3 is CASSPFKGQGTTNEKLFF. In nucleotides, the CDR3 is TGTGCCAGCTCACCATTTAAGGGACAGGGAACAACTAATGAAAAACTGTTTTTT.

This chain's CDR3 is CASSWGLDRGEKLFF. CDR3 bases: TGTGCCAGCAGCTGGGGGCTGGACAGGGGCGAAAAACTGTTTTTT. The chain is built from TRBV5-4 and TRBJ1-4, with 9 positions matching TRBD1. Unmatched junction bases numbered 8, after V lost 3 bases and J lost 8 bases. Germline V CDR1 and CDR2: SGHNT, YYREEE (reference sequence). This CDR3 has 15 amino acids.

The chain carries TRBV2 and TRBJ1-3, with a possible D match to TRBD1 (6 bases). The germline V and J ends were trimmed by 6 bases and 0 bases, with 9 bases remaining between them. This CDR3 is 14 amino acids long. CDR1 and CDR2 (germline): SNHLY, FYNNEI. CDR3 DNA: TGTGCCAGCAGACAGGGACCCTCTGGAAACACCATATATTTT. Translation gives CASRQGPSGNTIYF.

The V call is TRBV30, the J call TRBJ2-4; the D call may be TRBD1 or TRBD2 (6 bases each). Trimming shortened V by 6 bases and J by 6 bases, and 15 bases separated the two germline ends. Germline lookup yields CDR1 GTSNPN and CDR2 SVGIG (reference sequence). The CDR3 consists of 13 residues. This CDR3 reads CACVGGPGNIQYF. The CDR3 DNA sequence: TGTGCCTGCGTTGGGGGGCCGGGAAACATTCAGTACTTC.

In DNA form, the CDR3 reads TGTGCCTCCACCCTAAGTGGGCAGCCAACTAATGAAAAACTGTTTTTT. Protein: CASTLSGQPTNEKLFF. The V call is TRBV30, the J call TRBJ1-4; D not certain. The germline gives CDR1 GTSNPN, CDR2 SVGIG (reference sequence). Trimming shortened V by 7 bases and J by 0 bases, and 18 bases separated the two germline ends. This CDR3 region has 16 residues.

The CDR3 region has the DNA TGTGCCAGCAGCCTCTACGGACAGATGAACACTGAAGCTTTCTTT. It codes for CASSLYGQMNTEAFF. The V call is TRBV11-2, the J call TRBJ1-1, with D possibly TRBD1 on 6 matching bases. This CDR3 is built from 15 residues. Germline CDR1 is SGHAT and CDR2 is FQNNGV. Trimming stripped 5 bases from V and 0 bases from J, with 13 bases between.